This TCR beta chain originates from a study of T cells in Graves' hyperthyroidism and ophthalmopathy. Study observations and caveats: Separating ophthalmopathy from stable hyperthyroidism was achieved by a 13 V-J model.

Amplified TCR beta CDR3 regions derived from RNA transcripts. RT-PCR in the first round (using the HTBI primer set) targeted the TCR CDR3. One entry per CDR3 protein, called by TCRdb with MiXCR from the multiplex PCR reads. The table records some 510,000 distinct CDR3 sequences, under 25% of them present only once. Trimming took 3 bases from V and 6 from J, leaving 15 bases between them. From germline, CDR1 is LNHNV and CDR2 YYDKDF (reference sequence). This CDR3 is built from 14 residues. The definition of stable Graves' hyperthyroidism was no ophthalmopathy progression within 18 months. Patients having uncontrolled infection, another autoimmune disease, pregnancy or lactation were not included. This clonotype was picked up many times. The antigen remains unidentified.

Sequencing was performed on blood. This receptor was identified in a man between 18 and 35 years old with Graves' hyperthyroidism. The chain combines TRBV15 with TRBJ2-7, with D possibly TRBD2 on 6 matching bases. The CDR3 sequence: CATSSRRGRGEQYF. The CDR3 DNA reads as TGTGCCACCAGCAGCCGGCGGGGCCGGGGCGAGCAGTACTTC.